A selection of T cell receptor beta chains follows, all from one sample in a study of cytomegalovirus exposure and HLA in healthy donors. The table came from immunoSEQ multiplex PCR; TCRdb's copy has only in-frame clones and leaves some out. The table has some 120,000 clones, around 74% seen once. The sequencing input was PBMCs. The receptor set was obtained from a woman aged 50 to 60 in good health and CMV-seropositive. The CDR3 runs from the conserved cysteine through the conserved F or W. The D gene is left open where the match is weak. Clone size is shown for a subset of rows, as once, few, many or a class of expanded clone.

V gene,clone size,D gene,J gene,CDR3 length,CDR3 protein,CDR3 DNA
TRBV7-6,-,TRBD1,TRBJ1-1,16,CASSLGTGYSNTEAFF,TGTGCCAGCAGCTTAGGGACAGGGTACTCGAACACTGAAGCTTTCTTT
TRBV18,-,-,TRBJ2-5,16,CASSRLNGGSQETQYF,TGTGCCAGCTCACGGTTGAACGGAGGTTCCCAAGAGACCCAGTACTTC
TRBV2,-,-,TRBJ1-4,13,CASSDPGDEKLFF,TGTGCCAGCAGTGATCCCGGAGATGAAAAACTGTTTTTT
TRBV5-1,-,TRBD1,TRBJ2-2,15,CPSSFRTGITGELFF,TGCCCCAGCAGCTTCCGGACAGGGATCACCGGGGAGCTGTTTTTT
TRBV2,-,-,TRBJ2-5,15,CASSESGSPRETQYF,TGTGCCAGCAGTGAATCGGGGAGCCCTAGGGAGACCCAGTACTTC
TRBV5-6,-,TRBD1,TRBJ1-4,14,CASRMTGEGEKLFF,TGTGCCAGCAGGATGACAGGGGAGGGGGAAAAACTGTTTTTT
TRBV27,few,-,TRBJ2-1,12,CATSGVGNEQFF,TGTGCCACCTCGGGTGTTGGTAATGAGCAGTTCTTC
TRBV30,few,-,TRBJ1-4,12,CAWSDFTRELFF,TGTGCCTGGAGTGATTTTACGAGGGAACTGTTTTTT
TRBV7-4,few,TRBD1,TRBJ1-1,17,CASSLGPGQGIWTEAFF,TGTGCCAGCAGCTTAGGGCCCGGACAGGGGATATGGACTGAAGCTTTCTTT
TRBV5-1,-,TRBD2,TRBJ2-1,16,CASSLTSGGILSEQFF,TGCGCCAGCAGCTTGACTAGCGGGGGAATACTAAGTGAGCAGTTCTTC
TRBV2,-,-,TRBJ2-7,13,CASSEARPGEQYF,TGTGCCAGCAGTGAGGCCCGGCCAGGCGAGCAGTACTTC
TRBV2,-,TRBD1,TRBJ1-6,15,CASSGDSSYNSPLHF,TGTGCCAGCAGTGGGGACAGCTCCTATAATTCACCCCTCCACTTT
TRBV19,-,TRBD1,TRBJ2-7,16,CATSGQVRVGSREQYF,TGTGCCACCTCGGGACAGGTTCGTGTAGGCTCGCGCGAGCAGTACTTC
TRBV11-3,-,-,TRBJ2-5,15,CASSKTSSGQETQYF,TGTGCCAGCAGCAAAACCTCCAGCGGACAAGAGACCCAGTACTTC
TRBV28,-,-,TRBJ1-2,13,CASSSGTLYGYTF,TGTGCCAGCAGTTCCGGGACACTTTATGGCTACACCTTC
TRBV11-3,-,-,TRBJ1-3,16,CASSLLRGPSGNTIYF,TGTGCCAGCAGCTTATTAAGAGGGCCCTCCGGAAACACCATATATTTT
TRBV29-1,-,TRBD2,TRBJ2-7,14,CSASTSLSSYEQYF,TGCAGCGCCTCGACTAGCCTTAGCTCCTACGAGCAGTACTTC